This is a list of T cell receptor beta chains from one sample in a study of CD8 T cells in ankylosing spondylitis. Via MiXCR, TCRdb re-called the 5' RACE reads, giving one row per CDR3 protein. The table shows about 540,000 distinct CDR3 sequences, with roughly 12% occurring only once. Sequences were obtained from blood, either unsorted or a sorted T cell fraction (not recorded which). These TCRs come from a male donor with ankylosing spondylitis. The CDR3 runs from the conserved cysteine through the conserved F or W. A D gene is named only where the DNA matches it firmly. Clone size is not always given. Where it is, it says once, few, many or a class for expanded clones.

-	-	TRBV15	TRBJ2-1	CATSPKGASDYNEQFF	TGTGCCACCAGCCCCAAGGGGGCTAGCGATTACAATGAGCAGTTCTTC
-	-	TRBV12-3/TRBV12-4	TRBJ2-1	CASTPFRATRDEQFF	TGTGCCAGCACCCCCTTTCGCGCGACCAGGGATGAGCAGTTCTTC
few	TRBD2	TRBV20-1	TRBJ2-1	CSARDLAGGPVYEQFF	TGCAGTGCTAGAGATCTAGCGGGAGGGCCGGTGTATGAGCAGTTCTTC
-	-	TRBV24-1	TRBJ2-6	CATSPTWANVLTF	TGTGCCACCAGTCCTACCTGGGCCAACGTCCTGACTTTC
few	TRBD2	TRBV11-3	TRBJ2-2	CASSLVSGSPGELFF	TGTGCCAGCAGCTTAGTTAGCGGGAGCCCCGGGGAGCTGTTTTTT
few	-	TRBV3-1	TRBJ1-1	CASSQVGAGTEAFF	TGTGCCAGCAGCCAAGTAGGGGCCGGCACTGAAGCTTTCTTT
-	TRBD1	TRBV24-1	TRBJ2-2	CATSDYPGQTNTGELFF	TGTGCCACCAGTGATTACCCGGGACAGACGAACACCGGGGAGCTGTTTTTT
many	-	TRBV12-3/TRBV12-4	TRBJ2-3	CASSDSGAGPDTQYF	TGTGCCAGCAGTGATTCGGGGGCTGGCCCAGATACGCAGTATTTT
few	TRBD1	TRBV5-1	TRBJ1-1	CASSSMDRGGNEAFF	TGCGCCAGCAGCTCGATGGACAGGGGAGGAAATGAAGCTTTCTTT
few	-	TRBV29-1	TRBJ2-1	CSGLAEPYNEQFF	TGCAGCGGTTTAGCGGAACCCTACAATGAGCAGTTCTTC
-	-	TRBV20-1	TRBJ1-2	CSANSPQSNYGYTF	TGCAGTGCAAACTCCCCACAGTCTAACTATGGCTACACCTTC
many	-	TRBV11-2	TRBJ2-2	CASSLGRGLNTGELFF	TGTGCCAGCAGCTTAGGCCGGGGGCTTAATACCGGGGAGCTGTTTTTT
-	TRBD1	TRBV6-2/TRBV6-3	TRBJ1-2	CASSYDFGTALQGYTF	TGTGCCAGCAGTTACGATTTCGGGACAGCGCTTCAAGGCTACACCTTC
-	TRBD1	TRBV27	TRBJ2-1	CASKRQGSDEQFF	TGTGCCAGTAAAAGACAGGGCTCGGATGAGCAGTTCTTC
few	-	TRBV5-1	TRBJ1-2	CASSPRTDNYGYTF	TGCGCCAGCAGCCCTCGGACAGATAACTATGGCTACACCTTC
few	TRBD1	TRBV18	TRBJ1-5	CASSQGQPSPQHF	TGTGCCAGCTCACAGGGACAGCCCAGTCCCCAGCATTTT
few	-	TRBV11-1	TRBJ2-3	CASSSRGQRITDTQYF	TGTGCCAGCAGCTCCCGTGGACAGAGAATAACAGATACGCAGTATTTT
many	-	TRBV5-1	TRBJ2-3	CASSLEGVDTQYF	TGCGCCAGCAGCTTGGAGGGCGTGGATACGCAGTATTTT
-	-	TRBV3-1	TRBJ2-6	CASSLAGTYSGANVLTF	TGTGCCAGCAGCCTGGCAGGGACTTACTCTGGGGCCAACGTCCTGACTTTC
few	-	TRBV5-1	TRBJ2-1	CASSLDRPSNEQFF	TGCGCCAGCAGCTTGGACCGACCTAGCAATGAGCAGTTCTTC
many	-	TRBV5-1	TRBJ1-1	CASSFYSVNTEAFF	TGCGCCAGCAGTTTTTATTCAGTGAACACTGAAGCTTTCTTT
many	TRBD2	TRBV24-1	TRBJ2-1	CATSDGGASGRPERYNEQFF	TGTGCCACCAGTGATGGGGGGGCTAGCGGGAGGCCCGAACGTTACAATGAGCAGTTCTTC
-	-	TRBV15	TRBJ1-5	CATSRDGFTLEPQHF	TGTGCCACCAGCAGAGACGGGTTCACCCTTGAGCCCCAGCATTTT
many	TRBD2	TRBV28	TRBJ2-3	CASSSHGTSGRATDTQYF	TGTGCCAGCAGTTCACATGGGACTAGCGGGAGGGCCACAGATACGCAGTATTTT
-	TRBD2	TRBV11-2	TRBJ2-1	CASSPGLAATRRFEQFF	TGTGCCAGCAGCCCTGGACTAGCGGCTACAAGGAGGTTTGAGCAGTTCTTC
many	-	TRBV29-1	TRBJ2-1	CSATRANNEQFF	TGCAGCGCTACTAGGGCCAACAATGAGCAGTTCTTC
many	TRBD2	TRBV5-1	TRBJ2-1	CASSLQTSGSYNEQFF	TGCGCCAGCAGCTTACAGACTAGCGGAAGCTACAATGAGCAGTTCTTC
-	-	TRBV24-1	TRBJ2-7	CATMGREISYEQYF	TGTGCCACCATGGGACGGGAGATCTCCTACGAGCAGTACTTC
-	TRBD1	TRBV7-2	TRBJ2-5	CASSFSTGGWQETQYF	TGTGCCAGCAGCTTTTCGACAGGGGGCTGGCAAGAGACCCAGTACTTC
many	TRBD1	TRBV12-3/TRBV12-4	TRBJ1-2	CASSLQGVYGYTF	TGTGCCAGCAGTTTACAGGGGGTCTATGGCTACACCTTC
many	TRBD2	TRBV7-2	TRBJ2-5	CASSLEGRGSKTQYF	TGTGCCAGCAGCTTAGAGGGGAGGGGCTCGAAGACCCAGTACTTC
few	TRBD2	TRBV20-1	TRBJ2-1	CSARGPTSGPEQFF	TGCAGTGCTAGAGGGCCGACTAGCGGCCCAGAGCAGTTCTTC
few	TRBD2	TRBV5-1	TRBJ2-5	CASSLLTSGQETQYF	TGCGCCAGCAGCTTGCTTACTAGCGGACAAGAGACCCAGTACTTC
-	TRBD1	TRBV11-2	TRBJ2-7	CASSSGQGRYEQYF	TGTGCCAGCAGCTCGGGACAGGGACGGTACGAGCAGTACTTC
-	TRBD1	TRBV5-4	TRBJ2-3	CASSLWDRVSHTQYF	TGTGCCAGCAGCCTCTGGGACAGGGTATCTCATACGCAGTATTTT
-	-	TRBV19	TRBJ2-4	CASSPIVGEAKNIQYF	TGTGCCAGTAGTCCAATAGTTGGGGAGGCCAAAAACATTCAGTACTTC
many	TRBD2	TRBV5-1	TRBJ2-7	CASSYGTSGYEQYF	TGCGCCAGCAGTTACGGGACTAGTGGGTACGAGCAGTACTTC
-	-	TRBV6-1	TRBJ2-1	CASSEIDSYNEQFF	TGTGCCAGCAGTGAAATAGACTCCTACAATGAGCAGTTCTTC
-	TRBD1	TRBV20-1	TRBJ2-1	CSARDWDRDYNEQFF	TGCAGTGCTAGAGATTGGGACAGAGACTACAATGAGCAGTTCTTC
-	TRBD2	TRBV24-1	TRBJ2-1	CATSDLPRLAGGQSDLFF	TGTGCCACCAGTGATTTGCCTAGACTAGCGGGAGGGCAATCTGATCTGTTCTTC
many	TRBD2	TRBV12-3/TRBV12-4	TRBJ2-3	CASSSSGSTDTQYF	TGTGCCAGCAGTTCCAGCGGGAGTACAGATACGCAGTATTTT
-	TRBD2	TRBV4-1	TRBJ2-1	CASSKTSERYNEQFF	TGCGCCAGCAGCAAGACTAGCGAAAGATACAATGAGCAGTTCTTC
many	-	TRBV3-1	TRBJ2-2	CASSQGRAYTGELFF	TGTGCCAGCAGCCAAGGGCGAGCCTACACCGGGGAGCTGTTTTTT
few	-	TRBV20-1	TRBJ2-5	CSADGRGRGETQYF	TGCAGTGCTGACGGAAGGGGCAGGGGAGAGACCCAGTACTTC
-	-	TRBV10-1	TRBJ2-3	CASSHRDLTDTQYF	TGCGCCAGCAGCCACCGGGACCTCACCGATACGCAGTATTTT
few	TRBD2	TRBV20-1	TRBJ2-7	CSARPTSGSYEQYF	TGCAGTGCTAGGCCGACTAGCGGGAGCTACGAGCAGTACTTC
many	-	TRBV7-9	TRBJ2-1	CASSGFSGQGHNEQFF	TGTGCCAGCAGCGGATTCTCAGGGCAGGGGCACAATGAGCAGTTCTTC
many	TRBD2	TRBV5-1	TRBJ2-3	CASSPTEAGEQYF	TGCGCCAGCAGCCCTACTGAGGCGGGGGAGCAGTATTTT
few	-	TRBV5-6	TRBJ1-5	CASSSRRRGNQPQHF	TGTGCCAGCAGCTCAAGACGACGGGGAAATCAGCCCCAGCATTTT
-	-	TRBV27	TRBJ2-2	CASSSELGRNGELFF	TGTGCCAGCAGTTCCGAGTTGGGGCGGAACGGGGAGCTGTTTTTT
-	-	TRBV5-8	TRBJ2-5	CASSLAGGVTQYF	TGTGCCAGCAGCTTGGCCGGAGGGGTGACCCAGTACTTC
-	-	TRBV18	TRBJ2-7	CASSPSISYEQYF	TGTGCCAGCTCACCGTCAATTTCCTACGAGCAGTACTTC
many	-	TRBV4-2	TRBJ2-3	CASSHRGDTQYF	TGTGCCAGCAGCCACCGGGGGGATACGCAGTATTTT
-	TRBD2	TRBV5-1	TRBJ2-7	CASSLVKRERDEQYF	TGCGCCAGCAGCTTGGTTAAGCGGGAGCGGGACGAGCAGTACTTC
-	TRBD2	TRBV2	TRBJ2-1	CASSDGRPYNEQFF	TGTGCCAGCAGTGACGGGAGGCCCTACAATGAGCAGTTCTTC
few	-	TRBV11-2	TRBJ2-6	CASSERSSGANVLTF	TGTGCCAGCAGCGAACGGTCCTCTGGGGCCAACGTCCTGACTTTC
-	-	TRBV25-1	TRBJ2-3	CASSATGGAPPDTQYF	TGTGCCAGCAGTGCAACCGGGGGAGCGCCCCCAGATACGCAGTATTTT